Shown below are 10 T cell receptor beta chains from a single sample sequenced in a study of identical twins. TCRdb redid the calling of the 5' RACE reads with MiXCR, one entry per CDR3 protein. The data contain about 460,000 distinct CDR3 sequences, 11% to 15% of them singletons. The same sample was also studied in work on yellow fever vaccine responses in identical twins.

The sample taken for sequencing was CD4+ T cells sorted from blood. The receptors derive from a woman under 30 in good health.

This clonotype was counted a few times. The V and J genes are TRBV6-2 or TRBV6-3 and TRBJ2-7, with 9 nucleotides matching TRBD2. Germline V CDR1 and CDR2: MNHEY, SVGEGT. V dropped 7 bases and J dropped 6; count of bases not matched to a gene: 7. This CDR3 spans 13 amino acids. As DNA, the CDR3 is TGTGCCAGCACTCTAGCGGGACAGAGCGAGCAGTACTTC. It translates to CASTLAGQSEQYF.

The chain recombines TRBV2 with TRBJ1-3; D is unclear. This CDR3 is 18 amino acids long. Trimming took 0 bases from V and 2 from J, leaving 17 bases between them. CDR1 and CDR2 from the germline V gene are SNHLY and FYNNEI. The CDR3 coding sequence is TGTGCCAGCAGTGAAGCCCCAGGTTACCGTCAGGCTGGAAACACCATATATTTT. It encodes CASSEAPGYRQAGNTIYF.

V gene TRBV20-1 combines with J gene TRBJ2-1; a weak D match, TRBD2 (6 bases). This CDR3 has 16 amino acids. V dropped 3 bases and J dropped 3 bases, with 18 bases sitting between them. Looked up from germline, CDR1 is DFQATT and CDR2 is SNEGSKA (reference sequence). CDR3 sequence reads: CSASTWEAGFYNEQFF. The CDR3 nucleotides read TGCAGTGCTAGCACGTGGGAAGCGGGCTTCTACAATGAGCAGTTCTTC.

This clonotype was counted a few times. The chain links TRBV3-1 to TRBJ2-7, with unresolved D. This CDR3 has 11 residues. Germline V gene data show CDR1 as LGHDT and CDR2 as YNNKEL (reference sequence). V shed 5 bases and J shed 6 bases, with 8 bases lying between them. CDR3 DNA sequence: TGTGCCAGCAGCGGAACCCTCGAGCAGTACTTC. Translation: CASSGTLEQYF.

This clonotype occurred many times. The CDR3 sequence is CSVAGPSAGLNYGYTF. CDR3 sequence (DNA): TGCAGCGTTGCGGGGCCCTCAGCCGGCCTTAACTATGGCTACACCTTC. This chain connects TRBV29-1 to TRBJ1-2; a possible D gene is TRBD1 (5 bases). The CDR3 runs to 16 residues. Trimming shortened V by 4 bases and J by 1 base, and 19 bases separated the two germline ends. Germline values: CDR1 SQVTM, CDR2 ANQGSEA.

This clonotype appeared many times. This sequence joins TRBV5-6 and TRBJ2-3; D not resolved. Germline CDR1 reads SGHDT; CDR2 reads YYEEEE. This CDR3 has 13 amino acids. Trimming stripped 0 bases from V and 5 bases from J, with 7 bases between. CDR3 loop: CASSLDRRDTQYF. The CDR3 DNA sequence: TGTGCCAGCAGCTTGGATAGGAGAGATACGCAGTATTTT.

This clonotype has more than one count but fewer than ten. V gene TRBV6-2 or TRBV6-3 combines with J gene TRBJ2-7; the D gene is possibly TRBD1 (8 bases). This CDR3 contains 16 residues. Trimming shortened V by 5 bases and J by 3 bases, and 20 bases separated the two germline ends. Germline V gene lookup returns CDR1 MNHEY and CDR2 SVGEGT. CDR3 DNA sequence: TGTGCCAGCAGTGACGGAGGGACTACAGGGGGCTACGAGCAGTACTTC. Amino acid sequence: CASSDGGTTGGYEQYF.

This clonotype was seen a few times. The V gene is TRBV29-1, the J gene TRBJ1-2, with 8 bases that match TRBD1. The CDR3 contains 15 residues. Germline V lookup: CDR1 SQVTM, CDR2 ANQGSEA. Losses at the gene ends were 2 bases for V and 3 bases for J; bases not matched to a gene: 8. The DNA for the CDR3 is TGCAGCGTTGAACCCCCGGGACAGGCCTACTATGGCTACACCTTC. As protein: CSVEPPGQAYYGYTF.

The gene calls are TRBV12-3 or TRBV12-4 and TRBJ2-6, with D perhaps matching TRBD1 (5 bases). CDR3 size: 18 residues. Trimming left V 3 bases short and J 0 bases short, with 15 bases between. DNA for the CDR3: TGTGCCAGCAGTTTGAGGAACAGGCCGACCTCTGGGGCCAACGTCCTGACTTTC. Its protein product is CASSLRNRPTSGANVLTF.

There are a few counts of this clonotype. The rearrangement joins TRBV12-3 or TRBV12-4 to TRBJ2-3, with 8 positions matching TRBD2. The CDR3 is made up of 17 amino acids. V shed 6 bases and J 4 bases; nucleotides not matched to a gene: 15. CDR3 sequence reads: CASRRAGGLAGSDTQYF. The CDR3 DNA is TGTGCCAGCAGGCGGGCCGGCGGGCTAGCGGGTTCAGATACGCAGTATTTT.